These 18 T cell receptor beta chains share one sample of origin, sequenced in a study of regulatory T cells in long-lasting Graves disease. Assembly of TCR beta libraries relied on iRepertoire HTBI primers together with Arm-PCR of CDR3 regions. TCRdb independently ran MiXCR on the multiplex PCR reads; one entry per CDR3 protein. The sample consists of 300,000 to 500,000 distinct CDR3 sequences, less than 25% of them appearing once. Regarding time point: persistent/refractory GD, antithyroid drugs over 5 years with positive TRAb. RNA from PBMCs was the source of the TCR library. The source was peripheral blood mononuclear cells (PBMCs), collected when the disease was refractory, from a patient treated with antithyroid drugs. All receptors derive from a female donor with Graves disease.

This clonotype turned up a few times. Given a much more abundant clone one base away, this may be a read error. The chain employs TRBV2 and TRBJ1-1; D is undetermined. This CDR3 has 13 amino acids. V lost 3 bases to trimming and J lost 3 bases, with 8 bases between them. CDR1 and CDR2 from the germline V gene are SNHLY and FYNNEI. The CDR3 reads CASSEWEDTEAFF. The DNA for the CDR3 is TGTGCCAGCAGTGAGTGGGAGGACACTGAAGCTTTCTTT.

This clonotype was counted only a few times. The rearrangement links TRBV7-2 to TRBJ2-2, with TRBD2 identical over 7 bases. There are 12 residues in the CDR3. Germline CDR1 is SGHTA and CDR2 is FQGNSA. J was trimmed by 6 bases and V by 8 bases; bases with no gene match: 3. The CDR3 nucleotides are TGTGCCAGCGGGGGGGTCTCCGGGGAGCTGTTTTTT. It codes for CASGGVSGELFF.

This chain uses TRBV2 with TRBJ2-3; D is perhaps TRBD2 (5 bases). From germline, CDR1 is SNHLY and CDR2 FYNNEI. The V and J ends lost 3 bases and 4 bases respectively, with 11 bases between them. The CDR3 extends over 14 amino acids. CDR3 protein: CASSEALAADTQYF. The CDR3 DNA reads TGTGCCAGCAGTGAGGCCCTAGCTGCAGATACGCAGTATTTT.

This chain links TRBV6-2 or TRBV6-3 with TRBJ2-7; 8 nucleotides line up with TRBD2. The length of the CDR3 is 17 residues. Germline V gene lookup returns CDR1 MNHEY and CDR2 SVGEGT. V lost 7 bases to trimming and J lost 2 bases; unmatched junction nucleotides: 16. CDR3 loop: CASTRPAAGGVPYEQYF. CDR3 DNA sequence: TGTGCCAGCACCCGACCCGCGGCGGGAGGAGTTCCCTACGAGCAGTACTTC.

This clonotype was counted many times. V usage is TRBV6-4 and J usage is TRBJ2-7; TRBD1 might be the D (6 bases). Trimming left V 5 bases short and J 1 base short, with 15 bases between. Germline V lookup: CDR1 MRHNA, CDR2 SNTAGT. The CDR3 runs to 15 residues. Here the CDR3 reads CASSYVGTRSYEQYF. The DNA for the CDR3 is TGTGCCAGCAGTTACGTCGGGACACGTTCCTACGAGCAGTACTTC.

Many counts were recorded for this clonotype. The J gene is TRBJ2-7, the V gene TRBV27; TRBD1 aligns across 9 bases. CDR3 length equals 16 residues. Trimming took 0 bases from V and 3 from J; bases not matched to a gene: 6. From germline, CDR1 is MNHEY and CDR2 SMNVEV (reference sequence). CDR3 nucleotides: TGTGCCAGCAGTTTATCGATGGGGACAGGGAACTACGAGCAGTACTTC. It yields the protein CASSLSMGTGNYEQYF.

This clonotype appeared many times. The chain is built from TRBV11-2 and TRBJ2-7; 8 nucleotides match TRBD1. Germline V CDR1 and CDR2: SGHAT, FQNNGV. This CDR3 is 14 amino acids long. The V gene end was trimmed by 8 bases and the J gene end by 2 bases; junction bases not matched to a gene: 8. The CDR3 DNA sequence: TGTGCCAGCCGAAGGACAGGGAAACCCTACGAGCAGTACTTC. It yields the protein CASRRTGKPYEQYF.

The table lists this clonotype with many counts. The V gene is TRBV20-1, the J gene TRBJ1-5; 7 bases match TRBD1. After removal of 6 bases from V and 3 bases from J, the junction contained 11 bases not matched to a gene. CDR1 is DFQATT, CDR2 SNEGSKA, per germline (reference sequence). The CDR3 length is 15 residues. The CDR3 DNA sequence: TGCAGTGCCCAGGGTCTAGACAGGGCCAATCAGCCCCAGCATTTT. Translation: CSAQGLDRANQPQHF.

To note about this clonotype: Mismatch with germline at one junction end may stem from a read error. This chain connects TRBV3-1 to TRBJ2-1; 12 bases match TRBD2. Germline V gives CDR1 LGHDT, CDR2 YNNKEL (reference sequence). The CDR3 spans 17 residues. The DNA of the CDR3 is TGTGCCAACAGCCAAGAGTTACTAGCGGGAGGAGGCAATGAGCAGTTCTTC. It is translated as CANSQELLAGGGNEQFF.

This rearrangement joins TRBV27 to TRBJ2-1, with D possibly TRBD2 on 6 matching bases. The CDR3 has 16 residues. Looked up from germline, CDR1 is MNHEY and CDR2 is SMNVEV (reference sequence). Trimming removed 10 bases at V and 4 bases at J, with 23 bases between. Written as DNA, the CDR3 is TGTGCCACTCTAGATAAGGGCGCTAGCGTATACAATGAGCAGTTCTTC. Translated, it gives CATLDKGASVYNEQFF.

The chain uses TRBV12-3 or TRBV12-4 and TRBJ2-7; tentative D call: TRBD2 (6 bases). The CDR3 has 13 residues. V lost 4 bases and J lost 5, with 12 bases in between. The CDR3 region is CASSYSGYNEQYF. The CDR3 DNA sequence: TGTGCCAGCAGTTATAGCGGCTATAACGAGCAGTACTTC.

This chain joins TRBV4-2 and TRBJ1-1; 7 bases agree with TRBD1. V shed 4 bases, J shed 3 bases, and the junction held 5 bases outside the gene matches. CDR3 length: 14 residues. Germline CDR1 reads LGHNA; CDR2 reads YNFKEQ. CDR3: CASSRKGADTEAFF. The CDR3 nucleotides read TGTGCCAGCAGCCGAAAGGGGGCGGACACTGAAGCTTTCTTT.

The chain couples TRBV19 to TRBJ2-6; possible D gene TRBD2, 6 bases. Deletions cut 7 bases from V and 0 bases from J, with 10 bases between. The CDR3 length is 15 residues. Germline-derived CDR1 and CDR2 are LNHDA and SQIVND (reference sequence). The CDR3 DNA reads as TGTGCCAGTAAGGAGGGAAGCTCTGGGGCCAACGTCCTGACTTTC. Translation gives CASKEGSSGANVLTF.

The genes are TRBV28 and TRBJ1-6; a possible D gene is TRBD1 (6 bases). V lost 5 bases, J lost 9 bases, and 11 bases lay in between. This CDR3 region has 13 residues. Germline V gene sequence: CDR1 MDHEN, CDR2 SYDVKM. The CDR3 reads CASSRGASSPLHF. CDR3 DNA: TGTGCCAGCAGTCGGGGGGCAAGTTCACCCCTCCACTTT.

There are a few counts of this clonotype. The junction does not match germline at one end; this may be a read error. CDR3 region: CASSPEGMIASETQCF. The CDR3 DNA reads as TGTGCCAGCAGCCCAGAGGGTATGATAGCGTCGGAGACCCAGTGCTTC. The chain is built from TRBV7-9 and TRBJ2-5, with D possibly matching TRBD2 (5 bases). CDR1 and CDR2 (germline): SEHNR, FQNEAQ (reference sequence). This CDR3 comprises 16 residues.

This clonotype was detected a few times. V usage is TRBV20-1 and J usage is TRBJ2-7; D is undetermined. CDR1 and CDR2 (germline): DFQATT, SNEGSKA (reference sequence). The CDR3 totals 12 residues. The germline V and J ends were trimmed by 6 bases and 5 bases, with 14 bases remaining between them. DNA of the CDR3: TGCAGTGCCCATGAACGAAGGAACGAGCAGTACTTC. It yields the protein CSAHERRNEQYF.

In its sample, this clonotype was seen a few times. CDR3 in DNA: TGCAGTGCCCCTCGCGTTGGGGTGGGCTCTGGGGCCAACGTCCTGACTTTC. Its protein is CSAPRVGVGSGANVLTF. The chain carries TRBV20-1 and TRBJ2-6; D gene ambiguous. Germline values: CDR1 DFQATT, CDR2 SNEGSKA (reference sequence). V lost 6 bases, J lost 0 bases, and 18 bases lay in between. CDR3 length equals 17 residues.

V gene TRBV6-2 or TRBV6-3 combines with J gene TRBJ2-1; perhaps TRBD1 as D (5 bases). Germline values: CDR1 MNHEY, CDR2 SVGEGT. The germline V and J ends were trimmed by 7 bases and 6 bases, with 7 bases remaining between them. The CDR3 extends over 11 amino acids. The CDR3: CASIRGNEQFF. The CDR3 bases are TGTGCCAGCATAAGGGGCAATGAGCAGTTCTTC.